What follows are 8 T cell receptor beta chains derived from one specimen sequenced in a study of blood T cell repertoires in COVID-19. Repertoires were generated with immunoSEQ multiplex PCR, while TCRdb's copy carries only in-frame clones and drops some. The sample shows 180,000 or so clones, around 86% of them seen only once. Source material: peripheral blood. Every receptor here comes from a woman of 80 years or more in a cohort sampled during active or convalescent COVID-19.

The chain links TRBV6-5 to TRBJ1-4; D remains ambiguous. The CDR3 covers 14 residues. Per the germline V gene, CDR1 is MNHEY and CDR2 is SVGAGI. Trimming removed 6 bases from V and 3 bases from J, with 11 bases in between. CDR3 sequence: CASRSAGSNEKLFF. CDR3 in DNA: TGTGCCAGCAGGTCGGCAGGCTCTAATGAAAAACTGTTTTTT.

In nucleotides, the CDR3 is TGTGCCAGCAGCTTGGAGACAGTGAATAATTCACCCCTCCACTTT. It is translated as CASSLETVNNSPLHF. The chain links TRBV11-3 to TRBJ1-6, with D perhaps TRBD1 (5 bases). The CDR3 spans 15 residues. From germline, CDR1 is SGHNT and CDR2 YENEEA. Between the trimmed V and J ends, which lost 3 bases and 5 bases, there was a span of 11 bases.

The chain links TRBV18 to TRBJ1-3; D unresolved. The CDR3 has 12 amino acids. Trimming cost V 3 bases and J 4 bases, with 4 bases left between them. Germline CDR1 and CDR2: KGHSH and LQKENI. CDR3 coding DNA: TGTGCCAGCTCACCGGAGGGAAACACCATATATTTT. Translating gives CASSPEGNTIYF.

The rearrangement links TRBV5-8 to TRBJ1-2; D unclear. The CDR3 runs to 14 residues. V dropped 4 bases and J dropped 2 bases, with 12 bases sitting between them. Germline values: CDR1 SGHTS, CDR2 YDEGEE. The DNA of the CDR3 is TGTGCCAGCAGCGGCGGAGGGTGGAACTATGGCTACACCTTC. Translated: CASSGGGWNYGYTF.

The V gene is TRBV27, the J gene TRBJ2-2; 10 nucleotides match TRBD2. V shed 5 bases, J shed 3 bases, and the junction held 6 bases outside the gene matches. Per the germline V gene, CDR1 is MNHEY and CDR2 is SMNVEV (reference sequence). The CDR3 length is 16 residues. The CDR3 bases are TGTGCCAGCAGTGTGCTAGCGGGGGAACACACCGGGGAGCTGTTTTTT. Translation: CASSVLAGEHTGELFF.

This clone was picked up one time. The CDR3 here is CASSNRQGGTQYF. The CDR3 DNA is TGTGCCAGTAGTAACCGACAGGGAGGGACCCAGTACTTC. This chain joins TRBV19 and TRBJ2-5, with D maybe TRBD1 (7 bases). Per the germline V gene, CDR1 is LNHDA and CDR2 is SQIVND (reference sequence). V was clipped by 4 bases and J by 7 bases, with 13 bases between them. This CDR3 is built from 13 residues.

This rearrangement joins TRBV19 to TRBJ2-3, with TRBD1 as a possible D gene (6 bases). Germline V gene lookup returns CDR1 LNHDA and CDR2 SQIVND (reference sequence). CDR3 length: 13 amino acids. The V end was cut by 6 bases, the J end by 7 bases, with 14 bases between. The CDR3 region has the DNA TGTGCCAGTAGCACGGTGGGGGCAAATACGCAGTATTTT. This gives the protein CASSTVGANTQYF.

The chain joins TRBV11-2 to TRBJ2-3, with D hard to call. Germline CDR1 SGHAT, CDR2 FQNNGV. This CDR3 region has 13 residues. Trimming took off 1 base at V and 6 bases at J, with 8 bases between the two ends. The CDR3 loop is CASSLGLRDTQYF. The DNA of the CDR3 is TGTGCCAGCAGCTTAGGTTTGCGGGATACGCAGTATTTT.